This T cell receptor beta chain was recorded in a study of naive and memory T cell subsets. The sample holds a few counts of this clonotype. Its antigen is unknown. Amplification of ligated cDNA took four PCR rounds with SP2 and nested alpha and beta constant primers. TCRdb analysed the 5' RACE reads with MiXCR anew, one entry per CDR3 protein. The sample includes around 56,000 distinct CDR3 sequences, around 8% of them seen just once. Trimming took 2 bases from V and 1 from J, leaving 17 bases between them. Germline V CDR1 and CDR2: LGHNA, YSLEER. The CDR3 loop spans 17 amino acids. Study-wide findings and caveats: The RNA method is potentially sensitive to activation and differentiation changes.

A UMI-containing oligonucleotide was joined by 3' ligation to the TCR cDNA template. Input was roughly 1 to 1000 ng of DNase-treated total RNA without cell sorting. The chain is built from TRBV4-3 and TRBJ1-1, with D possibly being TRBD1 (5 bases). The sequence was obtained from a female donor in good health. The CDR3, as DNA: TGCGCCAGCAGCCAACATCCCCCAGGGACGGCGAACACTGAAGCTTTCTTT. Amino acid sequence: CASSQHPPGTANTEAFF.